Sequencing of this T cell receptor beta chain was carried out in a study of cytomegalovirus exposure and HLA in healthy donors (dated by TCRdb to about 2017). With respect to the entire study: The 666 repertoires of the first cohort and the 95 to 150 validation repertoires were produced on the same platform, according to a later analysis. The aim of the study was to test whether cataloging public T cell receptors could identify signatures of past pathogen exposure. A separate validation cohort of more than 100 different subjects was used in addition to the roughly 670-subject first cohort. High-throughput TCR immunosequencing, statistical association of individual TCRs with disease status, and machine learning were combined to predict cytomegalovirus infection status.

Here is what the overall study found, with its caveats: Most TCR sequences were seen in very few donors, while some public TCRs were found in many individuals. A later analysis had no HLA typing for the validation cohort, so co-occurrence there was scored across all 110 or so repertoires. The classifier was reported to diagnose cytomegalovirus status with high specificity and sensitivity in both the original cohort and the validation cohort. In vitro tests confirmed that a few of the cytomegalovirus-associated TCR beta chains recognize cytomegalovirus antigens. The authors suggested that the approach could potentially be generalized to other disease states and immunological phenotypes. A total of fewer than 200 TCR beta chains were listed by the study as associated with cytomegalovirus. Subsequent analysis determined that TCRs grouped into clusters in the first cohort also showed a tendency toward co-occurrence across the roughly 120 validation repertoires, and roughly 95% of cluster scores exceeded 0.

The donors belonged to the validation cohort of approximately 130 subjects, which was separate from the roughly 670-subject first cohort. In the case of this clone: It lacks a known antigen. Within one base of it there is no much larger clone, and no base qualities were kept.

Preparation of the library involved the immunoSEQ multiplex PCR assay. For the original study's pipeline: A statistical classification framework was built to diagnose cytomegalovirus status from the catalog of TCR beta chain sequences. What TCRdb holds here is the immuneACCESS table cut down to in-frame rearrangements. Part of the clones is not present; checked against another copy, under half of the missing clones reflect an unresolved V gene, and the others are unexplained. For V, J and clone size, that table is used; D and trimming come from the DNA. The sample contains 97,000 or so clones, around 85% of them found a single time. Of the sample, 3.5% to 5% falls within the top ten clones. The clonotype was recovered from a woman aged 25 to 39 in good health and CMV-seronegative. Input material: PBMCs.

The DNA reads TGTGCCAGCAGTTTATTCGCGCTTTCTGGGGCCAACGTCCTGACTTTC. Its product reads: CASSLFALSGANVLTF. The rearranged chain carries TRBV27 and TRBJ2-6; the D segment cannot be called with confidence. Including the terminal cysteine and phenylalanine, the CDR3 comprises 16 residues. The sequence is cut down to CDR3 DNA, 48 bases in frame from base 1. For CDR1 and CDR2, the germline V gene (reference sequence) lists MNHEY and SMNVEV. Deletion took 1 base off V and 1 base off J, with a span of 8 bases between the germline ends.